One sample yielded the 16 T cell receptor beta chains listed below, sequenced in a study of shared clonotypes between healthy human individuals. Method: immunoSEQ multiplex PCR; TCRdb's copy keeps in-frame clones and lacks some. The sample gives around 720,000 clones, approximately 73% of which show up once; around 2% is in the top ten. Sequencing input: memory CD4+ T cells sorted from blood. The subset: CD45RA-negative fraction. The receptor set was obtained from a woman in her 30s in good health.

V is TRBV2 and J is TRBJ2-7; D assignment may be TRBD1 or TRBD2 (5 bases each). This CDR3 is 12 amino acids long. Germline V lookup: CDR1 SNHLY, CDR2 FYNNEI. Trimming left V 6 bases short and J 4 bases short, with 10 bases between. In DNA form, the CDR3 reads TGTGCCAGCAGGGGGGTCGGGTACGAGCAGTACTTC. It encodes CASRGVGYEQYF.

This clone was seen many times. The V and J genes are TRBV27 and TRBJ2-1; weak D call: TRBD1 (5 bases). V was clipped by 4 bases and J by 7 bases, with 11 bases between them. Germline loops: CDR1 MNHEY, CDR2 SMNVEV (reference sequence). This CDR3 comprises 13 residues. The CDR3 is CASSWTFGNEQFF. For the CDR3, the DNA is TGTGCCAGCAGTTGGACATTTGGTAATGAGCAGTTCTTC.

The gene calls are TRBV6-5 and TRBJ2-1; 15 bases line up with TRBD2. V was clipped by 7 bases and J by 7 bases; unmatched bases: 2. Per germline, CDR1 MNHEY and CDR2 SVGAGI. The CDR3 spans 14 residues. For the CDR3, the DNA is TGTGCCAGCACCGGACTAGCGGGAGGGAATGAGCAGTTCTTC. Amino acids: CASTGLAGGNEQFF.

This sequence joins TRBV25-1 and TRBJ2-7; D is unresolved. Germline V gene sequence: CDR1 MGHDK, CDR2 SYGVNS. The CDR3 runs to 13 residues. V gave up 3 bases and J gave up 2 bases, with 8 bases separating them. The CDR3: CASSEMAAYEQYF. DNA for the CDR3: TGTGCCAGCAGTGAGATGGCCGCCTACGAGCAGTACTTC.

As for this clone: This sample includes further DNA sequences coding for the same CDR3. The chain couples TRBV19 to TRBJ1-3; 7 nucleotides agree with TRBD1. The length of the CDR3 is 14 residues. J lost 4 bases, V lost 5 bases, and 5 bases had no gene match. From germline, CDR1 is LNHDA and CDR2 SQIVND (reference sequence). CDR3 sequence reads: CASSPGTDGNTIYF. The CDR3 DNA follows: TGTGCCAGTAGTCCCGGGACAGACGGAAACACCATATATTTT.

V and J are TRBV5-1 and TRBJ1-4, with TRBD1 identical over 7 bases. The CDR3 loop spans 14 amino acids. V lost 4 bases, J lost 7 bases, and 7 bases stayed unmatched. Germline values: CDR1 SGHRS, CDR2 YFSETQ. The CDR3 sequence: CASSPRQGAEKLFF. The CDR3 DNA follows: TGCGCCAGCAGCCCCAGACAGGGTGCTGAAAAACTGTTTTTT.

The V call is TRBV7-8, the J call TRBJ2-5, with 11 bases matching TRBD2. Trimming removed 5 bases from V and 4 bases from J; junction bases left unmatched: 9. CDR1 is SGHVS and CDR2 is FQNEAQ in the germline V gene. The CDR3 sequence is 16 residues long. CDR3 DNA sequence: TGTGCCAGCAGCCCTCGTCGACTAGCGGGACCAGAGACCCAGTACTTC. Its translation is CASSPRRLAGPETQYF.

This clone was picked up a small number of times. The chain has TRBV29-1 and TRBJ1-2; D gene unclear. The CDR3 totals 14 residues. Germline loops: CDR1 SQVTM, CDR2 ANQGSEA. Between the trimmed V and J ends, which lost 0 bases and 6 bases, there was a span of 14 bases. The CDR3 loop reads CSVEDRGKGNGYTF. As DNA, the CDR3 is TGCAGCGTTGAAGATCGTGGTAAAGGGAATGGCTACACCTTC.

This clone was seen more than once but under ten times. CDR3 in DNA: TGTGCCAGCAGTTTTACAGGGTACCTCAACAATGAGCAGTTCTTC. Its translation: CASSFTGYLNNEQFF. The chain carries TRBV2 and TRBJ2-1; D is possibly TRBD1 (6 bases). CDR1 SNHLY and CDR2 FYNNEI come from the germline V gene. The V and J ends lost 5 bases and 5 bases respectively, with 16 bases between them. The length of the CDR3 is 15 residues. The whole variable domain, remainder taken from reference TRBV2 and TRBJ2-1, is EPEVTQTPSHQVTQMGQEVILRCVPISNHLYFYWYRQILGQKVEFLVSFYNNEISEKSEIFDDQFSVERPDGSNFTLKIRSTKLEDSAMYFCASSFTGYLNNEQFFGPGTRLTVL.

The rearrangement joins TRBV4-1 to TRBJ2-5, with D perhaps assigned TRBD1 or TRBD2 (5 bases each). The length of the CDR3 is 13 residues. CDR1 MGHRA and CDR2 YSYEKL come from the germline V gene. Trimming pared 4 bases from V and 5 bases from J, leaving 11 bases between. The CDR3 coding sequence is TGCGCCAGCAGCCGGGCAGGGACGGAGACCCAGTACTTC. Its protein product is CASSRAGTETQYF.

The chain employs TRBV27 and TRBJ2-7, with D perhaps matching TRBD1 (5 bases). Germline CDR1 MNHEY, CDR2 SMNVEV (reference sequence). Trimming took off 1 base at V and 4 bases at J, with 20 bases between the two ends. The CDR3 runs 17 residues. In nucleotides, the CDR3 is TGTGCCAGCAGTTTATTTTCTCGGGCAGGGTCCTTGTACGAGCAGTACTTC. Its translation: CASSLFSRAGSLYEQYF.

This clone was seen a handful of times. The chain recombines TRBV5-1 with TRBJ2-1; weak D call: TRBD1 (6 bases). Germline V gene lookup returns CDR1 SGHRS and CDR2 YFSETQ. V gave up 1 base and J gave up 6 bases, with 17 bases separating them. This CDR3 is built from 16 residues. The CDR3, as DNA: TGCGCCAGCAGCTTGAGCCGGGACAACACAGCCAATGAGCAGTTCTTC. It encodes CASSLSRDNTANEQFF.

The V gene is TRBV28, the J gene TRBJ2-7; 9 bases line up with TRBD2. This CDR3 has 16 amino acids. The V and J ends lost 1 base and 4 bases, in that order; junction bases with no gene match: 8. Germline loops: CDR1 MDHEN, CDR2 SYDVKM. This CDR3 is CASSLSSAGGMYEQYF. CDR3 DNA sequence: TGTGCCAGCAGTTTATCATCAGCGGGAGGAATGTACGAGCAGTACTTC.

Concerning this clone itself: Within the sample, other DNA sequences also encode this same CDR3. This chain links TRBV9 with TRBJ1-1, with D maybe TRBD1 (5 bases). The CDR3 runs to 13 residues. Germline V gene lookup returns CDR1 SGDLS and CDR2 YYNGEE. V dropped 3 bases and J dropped 1 base, with 7 bases sitting between them. Written as DNA, the CDR3 is TGTGCCAGCAGCGCCCAGGGGAACACTGAAGCTTTCTTT. Encoded protein: CASSAQGNTEAFF. Variable domain in full (rest from reference TRBV9 and TRBJ1-1): DSGVTQTPKHLITATGQRVTLRCSPRSGDLSVYWYQQSLDQGLQFLIQYYNGEERAKGNILERFSAQQFPDLHSELNLSSLELGDSALYFCASSAQGNTEAFFGQGTRLTVV.

V is TRBV4-2 and J is TRBJ2-3; D tentatively fits TRBD1 or TRBD2 (5 bases each). Deletions cut 4 bases from V and 1 base from J, with 12 bases between. Germline V gives CDR1 LGHNA, CDR2 YNFKEQ. The CDR3 loop spans 15 amino acids. The CDR3 spells CASSPNSGRTDTQYF. CDR3 in DNA: TGTGCCAGCAGCCCCAACTCGGGGCGCACAGATACGCAGTATTTT.

Turning to this clone: Within the sample, other DNA sequences also encode this same CDR3. The chain joins TRBV2 to TRBJ2-7; D is unclear. Germline CDR1 is SNHLY and CDR2 is FYNNEI. V lost 0 bases to trimming and J lost 7 bases, with 4 bases between them. This CDR3 comprises 11 residues. The CDR3 here is CASSEAREQYF. The CDR3 DNA follows: TGTGCCAGCAGTGAAGCTCGGGAGCAGTACTTC.